This TCR beta chain was observed in a study of beta chain features in type 1 diabetes. Purities in excess of 98% were seen in all sorted populations. Sequenced material consisted of expressed TCRB transcripts (all of the isolated RNA was reverse transcribed). Produced via immunoSEQ multiplex PCR; TCRdb's table is partial and in-frame only. This table has about 240,000 clones, 27% appearing once. Trimming removed 2 bases at V and 6 bases at J, with 16 bases between. The length of the CDR3 is 15 residues. Germline-derived CDR1 and CDR2 are SEHNR and FQNEAQ (reference sequence). Study results and caveats: These data did not resolve whether HLA type affects TCRB rearrangement. Within each of all four CD4+ subsets, Type 1 diabetes patients had TCRB CDR3s that were moderately but significantly shorter.

Remarks on this clone: Its antigen is unidentified.

The chain couples TRBV7-9 to TRBJ1-2; D is unresolved. Material for sequencing was central memory CD4+ T cells from blood. The clonotype was recovered from a man between 25 and 39 years old in good health. The CDR3 is CASSLIVQGKDGYTF. CDR3 nucleotide sequence: TGTGCCAGCAGCTTAATCGTTCAAGGGAAGGATGGCTACACCTTC.